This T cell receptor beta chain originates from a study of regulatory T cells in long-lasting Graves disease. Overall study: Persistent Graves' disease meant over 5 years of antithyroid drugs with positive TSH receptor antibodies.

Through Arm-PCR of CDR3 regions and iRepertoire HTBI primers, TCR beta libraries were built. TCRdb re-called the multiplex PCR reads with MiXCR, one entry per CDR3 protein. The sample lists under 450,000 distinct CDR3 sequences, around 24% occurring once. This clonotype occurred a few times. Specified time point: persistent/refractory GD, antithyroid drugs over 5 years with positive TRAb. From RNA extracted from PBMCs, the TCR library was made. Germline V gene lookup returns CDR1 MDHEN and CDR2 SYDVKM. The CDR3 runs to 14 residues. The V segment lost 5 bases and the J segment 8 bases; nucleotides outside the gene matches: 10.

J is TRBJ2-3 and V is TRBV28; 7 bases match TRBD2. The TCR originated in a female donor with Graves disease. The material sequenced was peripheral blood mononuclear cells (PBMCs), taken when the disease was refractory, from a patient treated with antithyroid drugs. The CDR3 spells CASSDGGDGVTQYF. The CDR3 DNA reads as TGTGCCAGCAGTGATGGGGGGGATGGGGTTACGCAGTATTTT. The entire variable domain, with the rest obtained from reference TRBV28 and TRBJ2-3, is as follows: DVKVTQSSRYLVKRTGEKVFLECVQDMDHENMFWYRQDPGLGLRLIYFSYDVKMKEKGDIPEGYSVSREKKERFSLILESASTNQTSMYLCASSDGGDGVTQYFGPGTRLTVL.